The 22 T cell receptor beta chains below come from one sample, sequenced in a study of T-cell reconstitution after alpha-beta-depleted transplantation in children. Unique molecular identifiers were built into the TCRbeta library. TCRdb processed the PCR reads anew with MiXCR; each CDR3 protein has one entry. The sample holds fewer than 750,000 distinct CDR3 sequences, roughly 23% seen once. The sequencing here drew on PBMCs, mostly from graft donor cells, taken 360 days after TCRalphabeta/CD19-depleted stem cell transplant. The source is a boy under three years old who had a stem cell transplant for acute myeloid leukemia, so the T cells may come from the graft donor.

The chain links TRBV20-1 to TRBJ1-1, with D maybe TRBD1 (6 bases). The CDR3 runs to 12 residues. V was cut by 6 bases and J by 5 bases, with 13 bases left in between. Germline-derived CDR1 and CDR2 are DFQATT and SNEGSKA (reference sequence). The CDR3 DNA sequence: TGCAGTGCGGAAGACAGGTTTACTGAAGCTTTCTTT. It specifies CSAEDRFTEAFF.

This sequence joins TRBV4-3 and TRBJ2-7; 7 bases map to TRBD2. V shed 8 bases and J 0 bases; nucleotides not matched to a gene: 7. Germline loops: CDR1 LGHNA, CDR2 YSLEER. The CDR3 is 14 amino acids. CDR3 residues: CASGRGRDSYEQYF. The CDR3 DNA sequence: TGCGCCAGCGGAAGAGGGAGGGACTCCTACGAGCAGTACTTC.

This clonotype came up many times. The genes are TRBV12-3 or TRBV12-4 and TRBJ2-3, with a possible D match to TRBD1 (5 bases). V gave up 5 bases and J gave up 1 base, with 19 bases separating them. The CDR3 runs to 17 residues. In DNA, the CDR3 is TGTGCCAGCAGTGAGACCCCAGGGAAGTGGGGCACAGATACGCAGTATTTT. It is translated as CASSETPGKWGTDTQYF.

The chain employs TRBV5-1 and TRBJ1-4, with D perhaps TRBD1 (6 bases). In germline, CDR1 is SGHRS, CDR2 YFSETQ. Trimming shortened V by 0 bases and J by 8 bases, and 14 bases separated the two germline ends. The CDR3 loop spans 15 amino acids. In DNA, the CDR3 is TGCGCCAGCAGCTTGGGGGACACGGCCGAGGAAAAACTGTTTTTT. Protein product: CASSLGDTAEEKLFF.

This clonotype has just a few counts. The rearrangement joins TRBV6-5 to TRBJ1-1; 9 nucleotides line up with TRBD1. Germline V gene lookup returns CDR1 MNHEY and CDR2 SVGAGI. The trim removed 5 bases at V and 3 bases at J, leaving 4 bases unmatched. This CDR3 spans 14 amino acids. The CDR3 sequence: CASSNRGPYTEAFF. CDR3 bases: TGTGCCAGCAGTAACAGGGGGCCGTACACTGAAGCTTTCTTT.

This clonotype occurred a few times. A junction boundary mismatches the germline segment, possibly from a read error. The chain's CDR3 is CASSLGPGAGLLF. The CDR3 DNA reads TGTGCCAGCAGCTTAGGTCCGGGGGCTGGGCTCCTCTTC. The chain couples TRBV7-2 to TRBJ2-1; TRBD1 or TRBD2 may be the D gene (6 bases each). The V gene's germline CDR1 is SGHTA and CDR2 FQGNSA. The CDR3 has 13 amino acids.

The rearrangement uses TRBV29-1 and TRBJ2-7; the match to TRBD1 covers 7 bases. The germline V gene has CDR1 SQVTM and CDR2 ANQGSEA. Trimming took 7 bases from V and 0 from J; bases not matched to a gene: 6. The CDR3 contains 13 residues. CDR3 region: CSARGQHSYEQYF. CDR3 in DNA: TGCAGCGCCCGGGGACAGCACTCCTACGAGCAGTACTTC.

This clonotype was seen more than once but under ten times. This sequence joins TRBV20-1 and TRBJ2-5; possibly TRBD1 or TRBD2 for D (6 bases each). V gave up 1 base and J gave up 5 bases, with 20 bases separating them. The CDR3 has 16 residues. CDR1 and CDR2 (germline): DFQATT, SNEGSKA (reference sequence). The CDR3 DNA follows: TGCAGTGCTAGAGGGTGGGAACAGGGAGGTTTTGAGACCCAGTACTTC. This translates into CSARGWEQGGFETQYF.

This clonotype was recorded many times. This chain uses TRBV12-3 or TRBV12-4 with TRBJ2-7, with D perhaps matching TRBD1 (5 bases). V was trimmed by 6 bases and J by 0 bases, leaving 12 bases between them. The CDR3 extends over 14 amino acids. The CDR3 bases are TGTGCCAGCAGCTACGGTCAGGGCTCCTACGAGCAGTACTTC. Encoded protein: CASSYGQGSYEQYF.

This clonotype occurred a few times. The chain carries TRBV6-1 and TRBJ1-5; a weak D match, TRBD1 (5 bases). The CDR3 has 14 amino acids. CDR1 is MNHNS and CDR2 is SASEGT in the germline V gene. Trimming stripped 7 bases from V and 0 bases from J, with 10 bases between. DNA of the CDR3: TGTGCCAGCACGTCGGGGCCTAGCAATCAGCCCCAGCATTTT. Residues: CASTSGPSNQPQHF.

A single count supports this clonotype. This rearrangement joins TRBV11-2 to TRBJ2-6, with D possibly being TRBD1 (6 bases). Germline V gives CDR1 SGHAT, CDR2 FQNNGV. The germline V and J ends were trimmed by 5 bases and 0 bases, with 17 bases remaining between them. This CDR3 is 18 amino acids long. The CDR3 DNA reads TGTGCCAGCAGCCGAGACAGGTTCCACGACTCTGGGGCCAACGTCCTGACTTTC. Its translation: CASSRDRFHDSGANVLTF.

There are many counts of this clonotype. This chain joins TRBV7-2 and TRBJ2-7; possibly TRBD1 for D (6 bases). V lost 5 bases to trimming and J lost 2 bases, with 13 bases between them. The germline gives CDR1 SGHTA, CDR2 FQGNSA. This CDR3 has 14 amino acids. CDR3 region: CASSPGPGAYEQYF. As DNA, the CDR3 is TGTGCCAGCAGCCCAGGACCAGGGGCCTACGAGCAGTACTTC.

This chain connects TRBV7-9 to TRBJ2-7, with D unresolved. The V gene's germline CDR1 is SEHNR and CDR2 FQNEAQ (reference sequence). V was cut by 1 base and J by 5 bases, with 15 bases left in between. CDR3 length equals 15 residues. The CDR3 sequence: CASSLGQTKRDEQYV. In DNA form, the CDR3 reads TGTGCCAGCAGCTTAGGCCAGACGAAAAGAGACGAGCAGTACGTC.

The chain links TRBV29-1 to TRBJ1-1; 9 bases match TRBD1. CDR3 length: 12 residues. With 6 bases clipped from V and 5 bases from J, the junction kept 4 bases outside the gene matches. Germline V gene data show CDR1 as SQVTM and CDR2 as ANQGSEA. The CDR3 DNA is TGCAGCGTGGGGACAGGGAAGACTGAAGCTTTCTTT. Translated: CSVGTGKTEAFF. The complete variable domain, with remaining parts taken from reference TRBV29-1 and TRBJ1-1, reads SAVISQKPSRDICQRGTSLTIQCQVDSQVTMMFWYRQQPGQSLTLIATANQGSEATYESGFVIDKFPISRPNLTFSTLTVSNMSPEDSSIYLCSVGTGKTEAFFGQGTRLTVV.

This clonotype was seen a handful of times. This chain uses TRBV7-2 with TRBJ2-6; 9 bases are shared with TRBD1. V shed 4 bases, J shed 2 bases, and the junction held 3 bases outside the gene matches. The CDR3 has 16 residues. The V gene's germline CDR1 is SGHTA and CDR2 FQGNSA. Here the CDR3 DNA reads TGTGCCAGCAGCTCCGGGACAGGGACTGGGGCCAACGTCCTGACTTTC. Protein product: CASSSGTGTGANVLTF.

This clonotype appeared a few times. The gene calls are TRBV6-5 and TRBJ1-1; the D gene is possibly TRBD1 (5 bases). V lost 4 bases and J 0 bases, leaving 18 bases between the germline ends. Per germline, CDR1 MNHEY and CDR2 SVGAGI. This CDR3 has 17 amino acids. CDR3 loop: CASSSLWDHGMNTEAFF. The CDR3 DNA is TGTGCCAGCAGTTCTCTTTGGGACCATGGCATGAACACTGAAGCTTTCTTT.

This clonotype was detected many times. The chain has TRBV12-3 or TRBV12-4 and TRBJ2-3, with D perhaps matching TRBD1 (6 bases). The CDR3 covers 11 residues. V shed 6 bases and J shed 6 bases, with 7 bases lying between them. The DNA for the CDR3 is TGTGCCAGCAGGCAGGGGGATACGCAGTATTTT. This codes for CASRQGDTQYF.

This clonotype was seen ten or more times. The CDR3 DNA reads TGCAGTGCTATCTCCGGGACTAGCGGGGGGTACGAGCAGTACTTC. Its translation is CSAISGTSGGYEQYF. The V call is TRBV20-1, the J call TRBJ2-7; TRBD2 agrees at 15 bases. The V and J ends lost 4 bases and 4 bases, in that order; junction bases with no gene match: 5. Germline CDR1 DFQATT, CDR2 SNEGSKA (reference sequence). CDR3 length equals 15 residues.

J is TRBJ2-7 and V is TRBV27; 12 bases agree with TRBD2. Germline-derived CDR1 and CDR2 are MNHEY and SMNVEV (reference sequence). The CDR3 length is 15 residues. Unmatched junction bases numbered 9, after V lost 6 bases and J lost 6 bases. The CDR3 loop is CASSLAGGPVIEQYF. The DNA of the CDR3 is TGTGCCAGCAGCCTAGCGGGGGGGCCCGTCATCGAGCAGTACTTC.

This clonotype was seen only a few times. The genes are TRBV13 and TRBJ2-4, with 9 bases identical to TRBD1. The CDR3 has 15 amino acids. Germline V gene sequence: CDR1 PRHDT, CDR2 FYEKMQ (reference sequence). V lost 3 bases and J lost 5; bases outside the gene matches: 5. The DNA of the CDR3 is TGTGCCAGCAGCTTTACGGGACAGGGCGAAAACATTCAGTACTTC. This encodes CASSFTGQGENIQYF.

The table lists this clonotype with many counts. This chain uses TRBV7-9 with TRBJ1-5; 9 nucleotides align to TRBD1. The CDR3 length is 12 residues. CDR1 and CDR2 from the germline V gene are SEHNR and FQNEAQ (reference sequence). J was trimmed by 6 bases and V by 9 bases; bases with no gene match: 3. CDR3 in amino acids: CASGTGSQPQHF. Here the CDR3 DNA reads TGTGCCAGTGGGACAGGGTCTCAGCCCCAGCATTTT. Combining the CDR3 with reference TRBV7-9 and TRBJ1-5 gives the whole variable domain DTGVSQNPRHKITKRGQNVTFRCDPISEHNRLYWYRQTLGQGPEFLTYFQNEAQLEKSRLLSDRFSAERPKGSFSTLEIQRTEQGDSAMYLCASGTGSQPQHFGDGTRLSIL.

This clonotype was detected many times. The chain is built from TRBV29-1 and TRBJ2-1; possible D gene TRBD1, 5 bases. The CDR3 length is 14 residues. The germline gives CDR1 SQVTM, CDR2 ANQGSEA. The V end was cut by 7 bases, the J end by 3 bases, with 16 bases between. CDR3 loop: CSAARGQGYNEQFF. The CDR3 nucleotides read TGCAGCGCCGCACGCGGACAAGGCTACAATGAGCAGTTCTTC.